This TCR beta chain was obtained from a study of cytomegalovirus exposure and HLA in healthy donors. Study in general: Within an early data release were 80 million to 90 million unique TCRs drawn from HLA-typed donors. Overall study findings and caveats: Presence/absence analyses supposed approximately even sequencing depth among donors.

60 Vbeta and 13 Jbeta primers were used in PCR. TCRdb keeps only in-frame clones here, not all; method: immunoSEQ multiplex PCR. The data show 110,000 to 150,000 clones, with around four fifths seen just once and 2.2% held by the top ten. This clone has ten or more counts. Its matching antigen is unknown. The ends were cut back, 6 bases at V and 5 bases at J, with 13 bases in the middle. The length of the CDR3 is 13 residues. The germline V gene has CDR1 MNHEY and CDR2 SVGAGI. The J gene is TRBJ1-1, the V gene TRBV6-5; unclear D gene. The sequence was obtained from a man aged 30 to 45 in good health and CMV-seronegative. Material for sequencing was PBMCs. In nucleotides, the CDR3 is TGTGCCAGCAGGCGAATCGGAGCGACTGAAGCTTTCTTT. It encodes CASRRIGATEAFF.